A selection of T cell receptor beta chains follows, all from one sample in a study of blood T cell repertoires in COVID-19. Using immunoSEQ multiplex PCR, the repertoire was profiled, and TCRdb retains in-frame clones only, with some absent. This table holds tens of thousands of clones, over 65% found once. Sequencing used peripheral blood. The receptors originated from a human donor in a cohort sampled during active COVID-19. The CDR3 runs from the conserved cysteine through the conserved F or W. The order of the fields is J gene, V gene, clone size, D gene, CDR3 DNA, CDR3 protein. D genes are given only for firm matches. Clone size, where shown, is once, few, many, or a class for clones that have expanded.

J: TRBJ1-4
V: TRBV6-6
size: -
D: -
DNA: TGTGCCAGCAGTCCTACAGGTCCCTCCCGACTGGAACTGTTTTTT
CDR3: CASSPTGPSRLELFF

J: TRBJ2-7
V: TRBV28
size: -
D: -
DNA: TGTGCCAGCAGTTTACAAAGGACAGCCCTCCTGGGGGAGCAGTACTTC
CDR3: CASSLQRTALLGEQYF

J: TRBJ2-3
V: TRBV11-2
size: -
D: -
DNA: TGTGCCAGCAGCTTGGCGGGGACAGATACGCAGTATTTT
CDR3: CASSLAGTDTQYF

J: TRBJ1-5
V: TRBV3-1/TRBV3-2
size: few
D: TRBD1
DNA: TGTGCCAGCAGCCAAGATGCGGCAGGGGGTCAGCCCCAGCATTTT
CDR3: CASSQDAAGGQPQHF

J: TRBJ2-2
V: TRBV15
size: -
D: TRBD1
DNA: TGTGCCACCAGCCCCAGGACAGGGATTAACACCGGGGAGCTGTTTTTT
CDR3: CATSPRTGINTGELFF

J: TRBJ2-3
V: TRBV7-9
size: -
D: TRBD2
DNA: TGTGCCAGCAGCTTAGGATCTAGCGGGGGGGCCGCAGATACGCAGTATTTT
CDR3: CASSLGSSGGAADTQYF

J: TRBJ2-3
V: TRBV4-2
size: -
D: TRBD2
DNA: TGTGCCAGCAGCCAGCTAGCGGGAGGGCCTCGGGGCACAGATACGCAGTATTTT
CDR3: CASSQLAGGPRGTDTQYF

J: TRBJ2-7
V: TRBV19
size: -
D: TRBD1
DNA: TGTGCCACCAAGGGGACAGGATCCTACGAGCAGTACTTC
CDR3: CATKGTGSYEQYF

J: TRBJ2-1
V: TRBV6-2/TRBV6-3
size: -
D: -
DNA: TGTGCCAGCAGTTACTCGAGGGCGGGGAGGTACAATGAGCAGTTCTTC
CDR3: CASSYSRAGRYNEQFF

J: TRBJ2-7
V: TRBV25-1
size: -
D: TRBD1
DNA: TGTGCCAGCAGTGAATATAACAGGGGCCGGTACGAGCAGTACTTC
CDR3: CASSEYNRGRYEQYF

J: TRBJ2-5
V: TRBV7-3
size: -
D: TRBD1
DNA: TGTGCCAGCAGCCCTTCCGTGGACAGGCCAGAGACCCAGTACTTC
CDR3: CASSPSVDRPETQYF

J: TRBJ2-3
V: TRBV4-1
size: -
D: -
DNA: TGCGCCAGCAGCCAAGATTCAGTTAAAGATACGCAGTATTTT
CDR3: CASSQDSVKDTQYF

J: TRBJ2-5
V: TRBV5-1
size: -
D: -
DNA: TGCGCCAGCAGCTACGACAGCCAAGAGACCCAGTACTTC
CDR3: CASSYDSQETQYF

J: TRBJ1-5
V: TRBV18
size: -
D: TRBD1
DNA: TGTGCCAGCTCACCACGGGACAGGGGCGCGGGGAGCAATCAGCCCCAGCATTTT
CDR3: CASSPRDRGAGSNQPQHF

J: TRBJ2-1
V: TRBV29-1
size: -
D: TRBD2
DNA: TGCAGCGTCACTAGCGGGGGAAACAATGAGCAGTTCTTC
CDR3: CSVTSGGNNEQFF

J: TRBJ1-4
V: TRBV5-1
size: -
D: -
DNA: TGCGCCAGCAGCTCCCAGGGAGGGGAAAAACTGTTTTTT
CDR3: CASSSQGGEKLFF

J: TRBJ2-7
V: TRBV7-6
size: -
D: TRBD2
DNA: TGTGCCAGCAGCTTACGACTAGCGGAGTTATACGAGCAGTACTTC
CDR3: CASSLRLAELYEQYF

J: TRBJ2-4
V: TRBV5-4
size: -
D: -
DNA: TGTGCCAGCAGCCAGGCAGGGGCAGAGAACATAAACATTCAGTACTTC
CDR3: CASSQAGAENINIQYF

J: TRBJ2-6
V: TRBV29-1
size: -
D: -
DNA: TGCAGCGTTGAAAAAGAGTCTGGGGCCAACGTCCTGACTTTC
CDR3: CSVEKESGANVLTF

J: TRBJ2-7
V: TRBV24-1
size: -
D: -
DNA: TGTGCCACCAGTGACCGGGTCGAGCAGTACTTC
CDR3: CATSDRVEQYF

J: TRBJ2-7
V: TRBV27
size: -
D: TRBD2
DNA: TGTGCCAGCAGTCGACTAGCGGGAGGAATCGGGCAGTACTTC
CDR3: CASSRLAGGIGQYF

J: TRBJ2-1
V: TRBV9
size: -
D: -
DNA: TGTGCCAGCAGCGTAGAAGTGGGAGCCCAAAGGAGTGAGCAGTTCTTC
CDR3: CASSVEVGAQRSEQFF

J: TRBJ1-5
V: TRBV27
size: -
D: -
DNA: TGTGCCAGCAACCAGGGATATAGCAATCAGCCCCAGCATTTT
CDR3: CASNQGYSNQPQHF

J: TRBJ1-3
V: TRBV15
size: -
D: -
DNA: TGTGCCACCAGCAGAGATGGGCAGGGCTCTGGAAACACCATATATTTT
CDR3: CATSRDGQGSGNTIYF

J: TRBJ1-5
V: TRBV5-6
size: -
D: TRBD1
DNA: TGTGCCAGCAGCTCTGGGACAGGGATTGATCAGCCCCAGCATTTT
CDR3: CASSSGTGIDQPQHF

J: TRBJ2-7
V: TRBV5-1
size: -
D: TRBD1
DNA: TGCGCCAGCCGTCGGGACAGGGAAGAGCAGTACTTC
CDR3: CASRRDREEQYF

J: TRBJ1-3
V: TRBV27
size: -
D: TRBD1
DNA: TGTGCCAGCAGGGCAGGGGGAGCAGGAAACACCATATATTTT
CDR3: CASRAGGAGNTIYF

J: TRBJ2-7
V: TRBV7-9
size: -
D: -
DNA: TGTGCCAGCAGCCAGGCCTACGAGCAGTACTTC
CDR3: CASSQAYEQYF

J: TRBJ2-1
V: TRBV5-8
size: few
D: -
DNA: TGTGCCAGCAGCTTCAGGACAGCCAACAATGAGCAGTTCTTC
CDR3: CASSFRTANNEQFF

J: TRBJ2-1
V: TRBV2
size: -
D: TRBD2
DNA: TGTGCCAGCAAAGCGGGAGTTACCTACAATGAGCAGTTCTTC
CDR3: CASKAGVTYNEQFF

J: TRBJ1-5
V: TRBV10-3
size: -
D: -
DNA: TGTGCCATCAGCGCCGACGGGAGCAATCAGCCCCAGCATTTT
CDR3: CAISADGSNQPQHF

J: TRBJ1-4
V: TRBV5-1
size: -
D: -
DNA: TGCGCCAGCAACCCTGGTCGGGGAAATGAAAAACTGTTTTTT
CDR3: CASNPGRGNEKLFF

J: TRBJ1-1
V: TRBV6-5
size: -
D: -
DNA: TGTGCCAGCAGTCCACCTCAGGGGACTGAAGCTTTCTTT
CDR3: CASSPPQGTEAFF

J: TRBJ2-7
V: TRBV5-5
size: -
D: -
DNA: TGTGCCAGCAGCTTGTTGGGGGCCCAATTCACCTACGAGCAGTACTTC
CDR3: CASSLLGAQFTYEQYF

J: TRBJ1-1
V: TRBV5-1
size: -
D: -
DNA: TGCGCCAGCAGCTTGACAGGATCGAACACTGAAGCTTTCTTT
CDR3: CASSLTGSNTEAFF

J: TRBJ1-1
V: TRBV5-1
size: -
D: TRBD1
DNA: TGCGCCAGCAGCTTGACTGGGACAGGGGGCTCACAAGCTTTCTTT
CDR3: CASSLTGTGGSQAFF

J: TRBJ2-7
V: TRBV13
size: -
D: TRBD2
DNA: TGTGCCAGCAGCCACACACGGGAGGCCCCGAGCTACGAGCAGTACTTC
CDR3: CASSHTREAPSYEQYF

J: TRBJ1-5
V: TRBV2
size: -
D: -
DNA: TGTGCCAGCAGTGAATCCGGGATTGGGAATCAGCCCCAGCATTTT
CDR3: CASSESGIGNQPQHF

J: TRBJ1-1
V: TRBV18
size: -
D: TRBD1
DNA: TGTGCCAGCTCACCGGGACAGTCGAACACTGAAGCTTTCTTT
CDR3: CASSPGQSNTEAFF

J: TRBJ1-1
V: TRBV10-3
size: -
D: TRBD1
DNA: TGTGCCATCAGTGACCACAGGGGTGCAATTCGGGAAGCTTTCTTT
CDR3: CAISDHRGAIREAFF

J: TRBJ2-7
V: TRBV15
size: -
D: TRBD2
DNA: TGTGCCACCAGCAGAGTTACTAGCGGGAGCGAGCAGTACTTC
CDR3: CATSRVTSGSEQYF

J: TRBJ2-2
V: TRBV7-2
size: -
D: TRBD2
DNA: TGTGCCAGCAGCTTAGCCGGGACTAGCGGCACCGGGGAGCTGTTTTTT
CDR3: CASSLAGTSGTGELFF

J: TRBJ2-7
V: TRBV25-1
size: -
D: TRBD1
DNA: TGTGCCAGCAGCCAAGGCGGACAGGGGGCGGGGGAGCAGTACTTC
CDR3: CASSQGGQGAGEQYF

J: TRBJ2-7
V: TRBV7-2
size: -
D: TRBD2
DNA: TGTGCCAGCAGCTGGGGACTAGGCTACGAGCAGTACTTC
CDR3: CASSWGLGYEQYF

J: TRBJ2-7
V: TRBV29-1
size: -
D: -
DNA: TGCAGCGGGGGGGCAGGAATAACCAACGAGCAGTACTTC
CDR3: CSGGAGITNEQYF

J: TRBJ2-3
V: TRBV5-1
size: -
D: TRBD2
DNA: TGCGCCAGCAGCTCCGGACTAGCGGGAGCGGCGGCAGATACGCAGTATTTT
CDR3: CASSSGLAGAAADTQYF